This entry is about one T cell receptor beta chain. Its target is unknown. Germline CDR1 and CDR2: MNHEY and SVGAGI. The CDR3 is 16 amino acids. The junction had 9 bases not matched to a gene; V was cut back by 2 bases and J by 3 bases. This entry comes from a study of post-analysis software for immune sequencing data. Broader study findings: A handful of TRBV segments were significantly more frequent in patients than in controls. TRBV5-6, TRBV5-1 and TRBV20-1 were among these segments.

Unique molecular identifiers tagged the TCR beta cDNA libraries. Via MiXCR, TCRdb re-called the PCR reads, giving one row per CDR3 protein. The profile shows about 540,000 distinct CDR3 sequences, roughly 34% of them singletons. The sequencing sample was made of blood. The rearrangement uses TRBV6-5 and TRBJ2-7, with 8 positions matching TRBD2. This clonotype originated in a girl aged 2 to 17 with multiple sclerosis. CDR3 region: CASSYGLAGGFYEQYF. The CDR3 DNA reads as TGTGCCAGCAGTTACGGACTCGCGGGGGGTTTCTACGAGCAGTACTTC.